The clone carrying this T cell receptor beta chain was counted a single time. The antigen remains unidentified. These data come from a study of cytomegalovirus exposure and HLA in healthy donors. Per the germline V gene, CDR1 is SGHAT and CDR2 is FQNNGV. This CDR3 is built from 15 residues. With 0 bases clipped from V and 7 bases from J, the junction kept 2 bases outside the gene matches. The donors were members of the validation cohort comprising approximately 110 subjects, separate from the roughly 670-subject first cohort. The study, taken as a whole, reports: In vitro, three CMV-associated chains proved specific for CMV antigens.

Profiling relied on immunoSEQ multiplex PCR, and the TCRdb table lists in-frame clones only, not all of them. The repertoire includes fewer than 140,000 clones, roughly 90% of them detected once, and 1.5% to 2% sits in the top ten. Sequenced: PBMCs. The chain uses TRBV11-2 and TRBJ1-6, with 8 positions matching TRBD1. This sequence originates from a woman aged 18-29 years in good health and CMV-seropositive. The CDR3 spells CASSLDGQGNSPLHF. In DNA form, the CDR3 reads TGTGCCAGCAGCTTAGACGGACAGGGCAATTCACCCCTCCACTTT.